These 21 T cell receptor beta chains were sequenced from one sample in a study of T cells in Graves' hyperthyroidism and ophthalmopathy. TCR beta CDR3 region amplification was performed from RNA transcripts. The primer set for the first-round RT-PCR of the TCR CDR3 was HTBI. TCRdb re-called the multiplex PCR reads with MiXCR, one entry per CDR3 protein. The profile shows 500,000 to 750,000 distinct CDR3 sequences, around 46% of them singletons. Sequencing was carried out using peripheral blood or thyroid tissue (not recorded which). The receptors come from a woman aged 18-29 years with Graves' hyperthyroidism.

This clonotype was recorded many times. The chain combines TRBV5-1 with TRBJ2-5, with 8 bases identical to TRBD2. Trimming removed 4 bases from V and 2 bases from J; junction bases left unmatched: 13. The CDR3 extends over 17 amino acids. CDR1 and CDR2 from the germline V gene are SGHRS and YFSETQ. CDR3: CASSPMTSATLQETQYF. In DNA form, the CDR3 reads TGCGCCAGCAGCCCGATGACTAGCGCGACACTTCAAGAGACCCAGTACTTC.

The sample holds many counts of this clonotype. This sequence joins TRBV12-3 or TRBV12-4 and TRBJ2-7; 9 bases fit TRBD2. Trimming cost V 0 bases and J 4 bases; bases outside gene matches: 7. The CDR3 consists of 16 residues. The CDR3 DNA reads as TGTGCCAGCAGTTTAGCGGTCGGGCTAGCGGGGTACGAGCAGTACTTC. It encodes CASSLAVGLAGYEQYF.

The chain is built from TRBV7-2 and TRBJ2-5; TRBD2 is a possible D gene (5 bases). The V end was cut by 3 bases, the J end by 2 bases, with 16 bases between. The CDR3 runs 16 residues. Germline CDR1 reads SGHTA; CDR2 reads FQGNSA. CDR3: CASSFTQADEQETQYF. In DNA form, the CDR3 reads TGTGCCAGCAGCTTTACCCAAGCGGATGAGCAAGAGACCCAGTACTTC.

The V gene is TRBV7-2, the J gene TRBJ2-1; 9 bases fit TRBD1. The germline V gene encodes CDR1 SGHTA and CDR2 FQGNSA. Trimming took 1 base from V and 15 from J; bases not matched to a gene: 4. The CDR3 totals 12 residues. CDR3 sequence reads: CASSLGDREWFF. The CDR3 DNA reads TGTGCCAGCAGCTTAGGGGACAGGGAGTGGTTCTTC.

This clonotype was recorded at least ten times. The V and J genes are TRBV10-3 and TRBJ2-7; no clear D. The V and J ends lost 2 bases and 2 bases respectively, with 13 bases between them. From germline, CDR1 is ENHRY and CDR2 SYGVKD. The length of the CDR3 is 15 residues. CDR3 in amino acids: CAISEPEHLTYEQYF. DNA of the CDR3: TGTGCCATCAGTGAGCCGGAACACCTAACCTACGAGCAGTACTTC.

In DNA, the CDR3 is TGTGCCACCAGTGACTGGACTGCGGTTGATGGGGAGCTGTTTTTT. This gives the protein CATSDWTAVDGELFF. The chain links TRBV24-1 to TRBJ2-2, with a tentative D call TRBD2 (5 bases). Germline-derived CDR1 and CDR2 are KGHDR and SFDVKD. Trimming stripped 4 bases from V and 8 bases from J, with 16 bases between. The CDR3 has 15 amino acids.

There are many counts of this clonotype. V usage is TRBV20-1 and J usage is TRBJ2-7; D is unclear. CDR3 length: 13 amino acids. Per the germline V gene, CDR1 is DFQATT and CDR2 is SNEGSKA (reference sequence). The ends were cut back, 6 bases at V and 0 bases at J, with 12 bases in the middle. The CDR3 coding sequence is TGCAGTGCGAACAACTTCGACTCCTACGAGCAGTACTTC. Its protein is CSANNFDSYEQYF.

In this sample, this clonotype turned up many times. This sequence joins TRBV7-9 and TRBJ1-4, with a tentative D call TRBD1 (5 bases). This CDR3 region has 16 residues. V dropped 5 bases and J dropped 0 bases, with 13 bases sitting between them. Germline V CDR1 and CDR2: SEHNR, FQNEAQ (reference sequence). The CDR3 nucleotides are TGTGCCAGCAGCCTGTTCTGGGGCTCAACTAATGAAAAACTGTTTTTT. It encodes CASSLFWGSTNEKLFF.

This clonotype was detected only a few times. A read error is possible here, since a much larger clone lies one base away. The gene calls are TRBV19 and TRBJ1-1; 7 nucleotides agree with TRBD1. CDR1 is LNHDA, CDR2 SQIVND, per germline (reference sequence). This CDR3 spans 15 amino acids. Written as DNA, the CDR3 is TGTGCCAGTAGTGTGGACAGGATACTGAACACTGAAGTTTTCTTT. This codes for CASSVDRILNTEVFF.

Points on this clonotype: The conserved phenylalanine or tryptophan is not found at the CDR3 terminus, so this likely reflects a read error. This chain connects TRBV2 to TRBJ2-2, with D perhaps matching TRBD1 (6 bases). CDR1 is SNHLY, CDR2 FYNNEI, per germline. V was pared by 2 bases and J by 2 bases, with 9 bases between. The CDR3 length is 15 residues. This chain's CDR3 is CASSETGRNTGELFS. The CDR3 DNA is TGTGCCAGCAGTGAAACAGGGCGAAACACCGGGGAGCTGTTTTCT.

This clonotype was counted ten times or more. The chain carries TRBV10-3 and TRBJ2-7; 10 nucleotides agree with TRBD1. Germline V gene data show CDR1 as ENHRY and CDR2 as SYGVKD. Unmatched junction bases numbered 12, after V lost 10 bases and J lost 6 bases. The CDR3 runs to 14 residues. CDR3: CASWGQGKTSEQYF. DNA of the CDR3: TGTGCCAGTTGGGGACAGGGGAAAACCAGCGAGCAGTACTTC.

This sequence joins TRBV6-4 and TRBJ2-2, with 11 bases matching TRBD2. The junction had 7 bases not matched to a gene; V was cut back by 6 bases and J by 7 bases. This CDR3 has 15 residues. Germline CDR1 and CDR2: MRHNA and SNTAGT. In DNA form, the CDR3 reads TGTGCCAGCAGCACAATACTAGCGGGAGTCGGGGAGCTGTTTTTT. Translating it yields CASSTILAGVGELFF.

This clonotype was observed at least ten times. CDR3 sequence reads: CASSYGPNTGELFF. The DNA of the CDR3 is TGTGCCAGCAGTTACGGGCCAAATACCGGGGAGCTGTTTTTT. V and J are TRBV6-5 and TRBJ2-2; no definite D call. Deletions cut 2 bases from V and 5 bases from J, with 9 bases between. CDR3 length equals 14 residues. CDR1 is MNHEY and CDR2 is SVGAGI in the germline V gene.

Comment on this clonotype: One end of the junction varies from germline; a read error may be responsible. CDR3 loop: CASSERVPAPQHF. The CDR3 region has the DNA TGTGCGAGCAGTGAAAGGGTTCCTGCCCCCCAGCATTTT. This sequence joins TRBV6-4 and TRBJ1-5; D is undetermined. Germline V gene data show CDR1 as MRHNA and CDR2 as SNTAGT. This CDR3 has 13 residues.

This clonotype was observed many times. The rearrangement links TRBV14 to TRBJ1-2; possible D gene TRBD1, 5 bases. Germline loops: CDR1 SGHDN, CDR2 FVKESK. With 2 bases removed from V and 5 bases from J, the gap between germline ends came to 15 bases. The CDR3 loop spans 15 amino acids. The CDR3 DNA reads TGTGCCAGCAGCCAACTCTCAGGGCGTTCATATGGCTACACCTTC. Translated: CASSQLSGRSYGYTF.

This clonotype has ten or more counts. The chain joins TRBV19 to TRBJ1-2; 8 bases line up with TRBD1. The CDR3 contains 14 residues. After removal of 9 bases from V and 8 bases from J, the junction contained 14 bases not matched to a gene. The V gene's germline CDR1 is LNHDA and CDR2 SQIVND (reference sequence). The CDR3 DNA reads TGTGCCAGCACCCTGACAGGGGAAGGTGACGGCTACACCTTC. Translating it yields CASTLTGEGDGYTF.

This clonotype appeared many times. The V gene is TRBV19, the J gene TRBJ1-1, with D possibly matching TRBD1 (5 bases). CDR1 is LNHDA, CDR2 SQIVND, per germline (reference sequence). Deletions cut 4 bases from V and 2 bases from J, with 8 bases between. This CDR3 region has 13 residues. CDR3 amino acids: CASSRQTNTEAFF. CDR3 DNA sequence: TGTGCCAGTAGTAGACAGACCAACACTGAAGCTTTCTTT. The whole variable domain, remainder taken from reference TRBV19 and TRBJ1-1, is DGGITQSPKYLFRKEGQNVTLSCEQNLNHDAMYWYRQDPGQGLRLIYYSQIVNDFQKGDIAEGYSVSREKKESFPLTVTSAQKNPTAFYLCASSRQTNTEAFFGQGTRLTVV.

There are a few counts of this clonotype. A read error may produce the germline difference seen at one junction end. The chain is built from TRBV10-3 and TRBJ2-7; 9 bases are shared with TRBD2. The CDR3 totals 14 residues. Germline V gene data show CDR1 as ENHRY and CDR2 as SYGVKD. CDR3 DNA: TGTGCCAGCAGTTTGTGGACTAGCGTCTACGAGCAGTACTTC. Amino acid sequence: CASSLWTSVYEQYF.

There are a few counts of this clonotype. The J gene is TRBJ1-1, the V gene TRBV3-1, with TRBD1 as a possible D gene (5 bases). This CDR3 has 17 amino acids. In germline, CDR1 is LGHDT, CDR2 YNNKEL (reference sequence). Trimming shortened V by 0 bases and J by 0 bases, and 14 bases separated the two germline ends. The CDR3 here is CASSQDKWGLVNTEAFF. The CDR3 DNA follows: TGTGCCAGCAGCCAAGATAAGTGGGGCTTGGTGAACACTGAAGCTTTCTTT.

The CDR3 reads CASSPRLAVYNEQYF. The CDR3 bases are TGTGCCAGCAGCCCTCGGCTAGCGGTCTACAATGAGCAGTACTTC. This chain uses TRBV7-9 with TRBJ2-5; 7 positions agree with TRBD2. This CDR3 is built from 15 residues. The germline V gene encodes CDR1 SEHNR and CDR2 FQNEAQ (reference sequence). V trimming: 5 bases; J trimming: 11 bases; junction bases outside the gene matches: 17.

This clonotype was picked up a small number of times. V is TRBV7-9 and J is TRBJ2-1; 7 nucleotides align to TRBD1. V was pared by 3 bases and J by 8 bases, with 10 bases of the junction left unmatched. The CDR3 has 15 amino acids. CDR1 and CDR2 from the germline V gene are SEHNR and FQNEAQ (reference sequence). CDR3 coding DNA: TGTGCCAGCAGCTTTCCCGGCCGAGGGGGCGATGAGCAGTTCTTC. This sequence encodes CASSFPGRGGDEQFF.